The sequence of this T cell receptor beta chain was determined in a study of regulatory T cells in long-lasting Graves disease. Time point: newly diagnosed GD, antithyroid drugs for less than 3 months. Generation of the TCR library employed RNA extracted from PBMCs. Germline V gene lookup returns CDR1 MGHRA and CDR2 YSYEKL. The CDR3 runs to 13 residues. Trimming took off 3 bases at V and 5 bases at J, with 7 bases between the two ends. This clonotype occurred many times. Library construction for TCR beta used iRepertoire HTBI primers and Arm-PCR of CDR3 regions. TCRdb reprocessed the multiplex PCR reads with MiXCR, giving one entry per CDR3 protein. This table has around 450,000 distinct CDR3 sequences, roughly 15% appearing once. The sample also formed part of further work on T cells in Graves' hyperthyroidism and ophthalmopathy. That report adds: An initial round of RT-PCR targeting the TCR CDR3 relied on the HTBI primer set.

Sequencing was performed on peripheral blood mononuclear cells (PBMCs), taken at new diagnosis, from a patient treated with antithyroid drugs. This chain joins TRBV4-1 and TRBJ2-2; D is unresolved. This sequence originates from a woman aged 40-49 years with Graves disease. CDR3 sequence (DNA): TGCGCCAGCAGCCACTTGGGGACCGGGGAGCTGTTTTTT. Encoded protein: CASSHLGTGELFF.